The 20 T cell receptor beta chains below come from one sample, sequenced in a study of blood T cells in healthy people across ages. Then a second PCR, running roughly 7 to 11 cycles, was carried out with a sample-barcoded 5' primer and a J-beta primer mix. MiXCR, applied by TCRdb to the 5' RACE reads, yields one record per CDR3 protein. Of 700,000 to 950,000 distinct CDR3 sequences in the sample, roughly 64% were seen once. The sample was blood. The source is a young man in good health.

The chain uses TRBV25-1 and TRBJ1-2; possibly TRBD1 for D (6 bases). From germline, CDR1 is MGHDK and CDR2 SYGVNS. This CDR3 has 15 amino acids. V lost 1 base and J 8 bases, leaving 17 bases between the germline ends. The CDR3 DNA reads TGTGCCAGCAGTGAATGGGGGGACAAAAAGGAGGGCTACACCTTC. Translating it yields CASSEWGDKKEGYTF.

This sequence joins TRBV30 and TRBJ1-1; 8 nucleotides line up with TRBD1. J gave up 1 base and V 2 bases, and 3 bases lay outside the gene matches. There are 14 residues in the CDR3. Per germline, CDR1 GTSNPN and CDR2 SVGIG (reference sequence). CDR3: CAWSSGTGNTEAFF. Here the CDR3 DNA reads TGTGCCTGGAGTTCCGGGACAGGGAACACTGAAGCTTTCTTT.

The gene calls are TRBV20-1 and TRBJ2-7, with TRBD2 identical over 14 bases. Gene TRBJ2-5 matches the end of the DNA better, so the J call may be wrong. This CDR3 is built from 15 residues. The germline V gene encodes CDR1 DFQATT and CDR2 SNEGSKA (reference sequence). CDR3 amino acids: CSALRGTSGGETQYF. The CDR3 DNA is TGCAGTGCGCTCAGGGGGACTAGCGGGGGCGAGACCCAGTACTTC.

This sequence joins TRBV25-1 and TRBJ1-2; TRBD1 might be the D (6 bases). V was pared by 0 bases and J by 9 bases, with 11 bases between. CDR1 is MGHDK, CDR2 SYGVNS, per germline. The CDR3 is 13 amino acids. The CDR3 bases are TGTGCCAGCAGTGAATATTCTAGGGGGAGCTACACCTTC. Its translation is CASSEYSRGSYTF.

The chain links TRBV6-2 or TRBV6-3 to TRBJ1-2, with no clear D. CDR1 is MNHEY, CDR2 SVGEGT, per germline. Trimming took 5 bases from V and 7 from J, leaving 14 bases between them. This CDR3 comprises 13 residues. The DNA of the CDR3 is TGTGCCAGCAGTGACGGGCAGTATGGTGGCTACACCTTC. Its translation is CASSDGQYGGYTF.

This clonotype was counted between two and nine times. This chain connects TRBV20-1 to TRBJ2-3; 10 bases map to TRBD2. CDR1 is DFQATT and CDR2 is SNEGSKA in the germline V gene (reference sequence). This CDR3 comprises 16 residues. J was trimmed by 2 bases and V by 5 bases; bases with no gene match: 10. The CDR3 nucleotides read TGCAGTGCTCCATCCTGGACTAGCGGTATCACAGATACGCAGTATTTT. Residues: CSAPSWTSGITDTQYF.

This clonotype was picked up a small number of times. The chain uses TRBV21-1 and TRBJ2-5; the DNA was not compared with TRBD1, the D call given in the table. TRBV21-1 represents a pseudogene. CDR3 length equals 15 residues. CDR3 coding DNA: TGTGCCAGCATCCTGGGGGCAGGGGGCGCTGAGACCCAGTACTTC. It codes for CASILGAGGAETQYF.

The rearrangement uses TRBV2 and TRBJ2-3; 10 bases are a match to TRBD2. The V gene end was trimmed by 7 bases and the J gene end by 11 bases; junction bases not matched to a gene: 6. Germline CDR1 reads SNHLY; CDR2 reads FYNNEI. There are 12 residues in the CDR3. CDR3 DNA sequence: TGTGCCAGCACGGTAGCGGGGGGCCGGCAGTATTTT. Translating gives CASTVAGGRQYF.

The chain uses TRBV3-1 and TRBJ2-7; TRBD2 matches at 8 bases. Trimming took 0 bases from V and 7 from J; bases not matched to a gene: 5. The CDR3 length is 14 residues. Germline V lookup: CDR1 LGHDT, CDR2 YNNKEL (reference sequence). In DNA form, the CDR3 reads TGTGCCAGCAGCCAAGAGGATCGGGAGGGTGAGCAGTACTTC. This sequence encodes CASSQEDREGEQYF.

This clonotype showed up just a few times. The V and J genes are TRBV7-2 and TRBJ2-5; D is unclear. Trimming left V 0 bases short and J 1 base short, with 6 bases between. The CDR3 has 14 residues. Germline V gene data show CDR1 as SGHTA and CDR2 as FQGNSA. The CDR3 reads CASSLAVAQETQYF. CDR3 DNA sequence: TGTGCCAGCAGCTTAGCGGTAGCCCAAGAGACCCAGTACTTC. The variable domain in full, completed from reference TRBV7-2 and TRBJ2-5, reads GAGVSQSPSNKVTEKGKDVELRCDPISGHTALYWYRQSLGQGLEFLIYFQGNSAPDKSGLPSDRFSAERTGGSVSTLTIQRTQQEDSAVYLCASSLAVAQETQYFGPGTRLLVL.

For the CDR3, the DNA is TGCAGCGTTGGTACTAGCGGGACCGGGGAGCTGTTTTTT. Protein product: CSVGTSGTGELFF. J is TRBJ2-2 and V is TRBV29-1, with TRBD2 matching over 9 bases. Germline CDR1 reads SQVTM; CDR2 reads ANQGSEA. CDR3 size: 13 residues. V shed 4 bases, J shed 5 bases, and the junction held 2 bases outside the gene matches.

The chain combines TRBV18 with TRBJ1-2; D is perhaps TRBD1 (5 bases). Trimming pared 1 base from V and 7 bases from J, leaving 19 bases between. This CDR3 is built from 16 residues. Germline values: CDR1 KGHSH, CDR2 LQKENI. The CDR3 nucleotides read TGTGCCAGCTCACCACAGGAGGGGAACCCGCGGCTTGGCTACACCTTC. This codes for CASSPQEGNPRLGYTF.

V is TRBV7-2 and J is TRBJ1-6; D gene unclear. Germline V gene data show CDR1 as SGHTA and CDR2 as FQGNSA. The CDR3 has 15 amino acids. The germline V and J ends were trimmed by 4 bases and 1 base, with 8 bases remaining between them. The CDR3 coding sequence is TGTGCCAGCAGCTCTTCTCTTTCCTATAATTCACCCCTCCACTTT. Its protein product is CASSSSLSYNSPLHF.

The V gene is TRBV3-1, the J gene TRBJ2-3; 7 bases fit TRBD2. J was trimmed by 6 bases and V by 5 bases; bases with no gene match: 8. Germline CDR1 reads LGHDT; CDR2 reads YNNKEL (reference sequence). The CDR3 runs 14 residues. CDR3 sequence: CASSTQRGWDTQYF. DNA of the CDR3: TGTGCCAGCAGCACGCAGCGGGGATGGGATACGCAGTATTTT.

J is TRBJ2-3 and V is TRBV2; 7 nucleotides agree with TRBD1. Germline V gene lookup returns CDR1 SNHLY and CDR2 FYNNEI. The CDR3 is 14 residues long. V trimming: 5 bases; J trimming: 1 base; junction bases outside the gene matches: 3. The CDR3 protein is CASSRDSGTDTQYF. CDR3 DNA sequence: TGTGCCAGCAGTCGGGACAGTGGCACAGATACGCAGTATTTT.

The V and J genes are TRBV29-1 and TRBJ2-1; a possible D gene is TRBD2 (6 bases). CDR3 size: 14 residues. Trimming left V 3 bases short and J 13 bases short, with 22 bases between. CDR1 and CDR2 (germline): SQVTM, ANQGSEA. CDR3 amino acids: CSVEARDLRETQFF. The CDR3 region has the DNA TGCAGCGTTGAGGCGCGGGACCTTCGGGAGACCCAGTTCTTC.

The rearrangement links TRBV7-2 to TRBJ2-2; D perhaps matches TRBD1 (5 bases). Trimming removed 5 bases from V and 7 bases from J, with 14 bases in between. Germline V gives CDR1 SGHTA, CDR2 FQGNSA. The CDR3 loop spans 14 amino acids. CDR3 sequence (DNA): TGTGCCAGCAGCCCAGACCAGGGTCTCGGGGAGCTGTTTTTT. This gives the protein CASSPDQGLGELFF. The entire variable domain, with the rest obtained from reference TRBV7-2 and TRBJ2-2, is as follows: GAGVSQSPSNKVTEKGKDVELRCDPISGHTALYWYRQSLGQGLEFLIYFQGNSAPDKSGLPSDRFSAERTGGSVSTLTIQRTQQEDSAVYLCASSPDQGLGELFFGEGSRLTVL.

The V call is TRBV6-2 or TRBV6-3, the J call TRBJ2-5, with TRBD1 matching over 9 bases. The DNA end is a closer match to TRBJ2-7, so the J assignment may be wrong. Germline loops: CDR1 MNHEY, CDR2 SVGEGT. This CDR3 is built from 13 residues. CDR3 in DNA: TGTGTCACCCGGACAGGGGACAGCTACGAGCAGTACTTC. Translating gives CVTRTGDSYEQYF.

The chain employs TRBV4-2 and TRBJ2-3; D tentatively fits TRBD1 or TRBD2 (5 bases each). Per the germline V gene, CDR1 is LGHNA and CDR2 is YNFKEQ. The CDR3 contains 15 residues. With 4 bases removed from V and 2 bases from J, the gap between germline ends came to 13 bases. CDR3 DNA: TGTGCCAGCAGCCCCGGGTGGGGGACCACAGATACGCAGTATTTT. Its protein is CASSPGWGTTDTQYF.

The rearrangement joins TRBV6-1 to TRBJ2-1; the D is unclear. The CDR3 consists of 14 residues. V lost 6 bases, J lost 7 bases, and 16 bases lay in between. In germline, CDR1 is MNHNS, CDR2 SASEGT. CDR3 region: CASRPPDLGNEQFF. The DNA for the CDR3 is TGTGCCAGCAGGCCTCCGGACCTAGGGAATGAGCAGTTCTTC.